This is a list of T cell receptor beta chains from one sample in a study of graft-versus-host responses after intestinal transplantation. Clones were sequenced by immunoSEQ multiplex PCR, and TCRdb holds only the in-frame ones, with some missing. The data hold roughly 60,000 clones, with about 90% observed a single time. This specimen was PBMCs, taken 26 days after transplant. These receptors were obtained from a human patient who received an intestinal transplant, so some T cells may come from the graft donor. Each CDR3 is given with its conserved first and last residue. D genes are given only for firm matches. Clone sizes are given selectively: once, few, many, or a class where the clone is expanded.

j_call	clone_size	d_call	v_call	cdr3_nt	cdr3_aa
TRBJ2-1	.	TRBD1	TRBV5-1	TGCGCCAGCAGCTCGGGACAGGGAGTAAATGAGCAGTTCTTC	CASSSGQGVNEQFF
TRBJ2-5	.	TRBD1	TRBV5-1	TGCGCCAGCAGCTTGGGCCCCGGGACAGGGGGCCGGGAGACCCAGTACTTC	CASSLGPGTGGRETQYF
TRBJ1-2	once	TRBD1	TRBV6-6	TGTGCCAGCAGCCCACGGACAGGGCGGGAGAACTATGGCTACACCTTC	CASSPRTGRENYGYTF
TRBJ1-2	.	TRBD1	TRBV7-6	TGTGCCAGCAGCTTAGCCGGGGGGACAGGGTCCTATGGCTACACCTTC	CASSLAGGTGSYGYTF
TRBJ1-1	.	TRBD1	TRBV13	TGTGCCAGCAGCTTAGGCGGGACAGGAGTTGAAGCTTTCTTT	CASSLGGTGVEAFF
TRBJ2-5	.	TRBD1	TRBV27	TGTGCCAGCAGTTTCACAGGGGAACTCGTAGAACGGCAAGAGACCCAGTACTTC	CASSFTGELVERQETQYF
TRBJ1-2	.	TRBD1	TRBV28	TGTGCCAGCAGGGCTGGGCAGGGGGCCACTAACTATGGCTACACCTTC	CASRAGQGATNYGYTF
TRBJ2-7	.	.	TRBV28	TGTGCCAGCAACAGACAGATTAGCTCCTACGAGCAGTACTTC	CASNRQISSYEQYF
TRBJ2-2	.	TRBD2	TRBV5-1	TGCGCCAGCAGCTGGACTAGCGGCACCGGGGAGCTGTTTTTT	CASSWTSGTGELFF
TRBJ2-1	.	TRBD2	TRBV29-1	TGCAGCGTGAACGGACTAGCGGGAGACAGCTCCTACAATGAGCAGTTCTTC	CSVNGLAGDSSYNEQFF
TRBJ2-5	.	.	TRBV5-8	TGTGCCAGCAGCTCCGGGGACACCACGATAGGGGAGACCCAGTACTTC	CASSSGDTTIGETQYF
TRBJ2-2	.	TRBD1	TRBV5-1	TGCGCCAGCAGCCCGGACAGGGGGAACGGGGAGCTGTTTTTT	CASSPDRGNGELFF
TRBJ1-4	.	.	TRBV5-4	TGTGCCAGCAGCCTGCACCAGGGACTTCTTACTAATGAAAAACTGTTTTTT	CASSLHQGLLTNEKLFF
TRBJ1-2	.	.	TRBV11-2	TGTGCCAGCAGCCCGTCACAGGTGTACTATGGCTACACCTTC	CASSPSQVYYGYTF
TRBJ1-2	.	.	TRBV11-2	TGTGCCAGCAGTTTGGGGGCTTCAAGATCTAACTATGGCTACACCTTC	CASSLGASRSNYGYTF
TRBJ1-5	.	TRBD1	TRBV19	TGTGCCAGCGAGGAACAGGGGTCTCTATCCTATAGCAATCAGCCCCAGCATTTT	CASEEQGSLSYSNQPQHF
TRBJ2-7	.	.	TRBV4-1	TGCGCCAGCAGCCAAGTTTACGGGTCCTACGAGCAGTACTTC	CASSQVYGSYEQYF
TRBJ1-1	once	.	TRBV4-2	TGTGCCAGCAGCCAAGCGGGGTCTGAAGCTTTCTTT	CASSQAGSEAFF
TRBJ1-1	.	.	TRBV9	TGTGCCAGCAGTGACTCAGGGGTTGACACTGAAGCTTTCTTT	CASSDSGVDTEAFF
TRBJ2-1	.	.	TRBV6-5	TGTGCCAGCAGTTACGACGACCCTAGGACAGACAATGAGCAGTTCTTC	CASSYDDPRTDNEQFF
TRBJ2-2	.	TRBD2	TRBV4-1	TGCGCCAGCAGCCCTTTAGCGGGGAAAAACACCGGGGAGCTGTTTTTT	CASSPLAGKNTGELFF
TRBJ2-3	.	TRBD2	TRBV5-1	TGCGCCAGCAGCGCGACTTTGACTAGCGGGTTCGATACGCAGTATTTT	CASSATLTSGFDTQYF